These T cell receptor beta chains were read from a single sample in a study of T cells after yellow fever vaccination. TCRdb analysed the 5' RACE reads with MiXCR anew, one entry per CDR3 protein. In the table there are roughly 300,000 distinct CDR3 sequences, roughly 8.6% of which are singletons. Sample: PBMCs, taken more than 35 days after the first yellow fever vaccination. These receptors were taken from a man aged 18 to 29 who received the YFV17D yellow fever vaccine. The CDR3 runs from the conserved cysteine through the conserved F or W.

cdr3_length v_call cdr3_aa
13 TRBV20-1 CSAARQQLGEQYF
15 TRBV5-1 CASSLNRGVQETQYF
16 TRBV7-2 CASSSVGPRQNTEAFF
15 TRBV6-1 CASSDGSPGMLRYTF
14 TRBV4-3 CASSLTLGSSEAFF
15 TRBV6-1 CASSQGTGGGYGYTF
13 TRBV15 CATSGGSFYEQYF
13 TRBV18 CASSPGSKEAQYF
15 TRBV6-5 CASSYAGQGRGEQFF
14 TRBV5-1 CASSDQGDTGELFF
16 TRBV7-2 CASSRGPSGTGDTQYF
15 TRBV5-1 CASSEDGPNTGELFF
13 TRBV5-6 CASSPDGRGGYTF
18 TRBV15 CATSRDRGDRGRPDTQYF
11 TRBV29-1 CSAPRGDGYTF
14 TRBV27 CASRRAGLNSPLHF
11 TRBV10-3 CAISDNTEAFF
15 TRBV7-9 CASSLEGQSNQPQHF
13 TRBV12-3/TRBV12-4 CASSSGYLYGYTF
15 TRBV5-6 CAISPALSSYNEQFF
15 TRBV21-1 CASSARTGRRETQYF